The clone carrying this TCR beta chain has only a few counts. Antigen: not known. The ends were cut back, 6 bases at V and 8 bases at J, with 11 bases in the middle. From germline, CDR1 is SGHTA and CDR2 FQGNSA. The CDR3 has 13 residues. The data originate from a study of T-cell reconstitution after alpha-beta-depleted transplantation in children. Preparation of the TCRbeta library involved a method that used unique molecular identifiers. TCRdb itself ran the PCR reads through MiXCR, one entry per CDR3 protein. The top ten hold 13% to 15% of the sample, which has around 490,000 distinct CDR3 sequences, about an eighth seen once. Notes on the study in general: Expanded graft clones numbering several hundred reportedly gave rise to alpha-beta T cells about two months after transplant. Surviving recipient cells, namely T cells and thymic progenitors, were the source of high day-60 TCRbeta diversity in some patients.

This clonotype was obtained from a female patient between 2 and 15 years old who had a stem cell transplant for aplastic anemia, so the T cells may come from the graft donor. The chain recombines TRBV7-2 with TRBJ1-6; no reliable D call. The specimen was PBMCs, mostly from graft donor cells, collected 180 days after TCRalphabeta/CD19-depleted stem cell transplant. CDR3 loop: CASRKDGYSPLHF. As DNA, the CDR3 is TGTGCCAGCAGAAAGGACGGTTATTCACCCCTCCACTTT.